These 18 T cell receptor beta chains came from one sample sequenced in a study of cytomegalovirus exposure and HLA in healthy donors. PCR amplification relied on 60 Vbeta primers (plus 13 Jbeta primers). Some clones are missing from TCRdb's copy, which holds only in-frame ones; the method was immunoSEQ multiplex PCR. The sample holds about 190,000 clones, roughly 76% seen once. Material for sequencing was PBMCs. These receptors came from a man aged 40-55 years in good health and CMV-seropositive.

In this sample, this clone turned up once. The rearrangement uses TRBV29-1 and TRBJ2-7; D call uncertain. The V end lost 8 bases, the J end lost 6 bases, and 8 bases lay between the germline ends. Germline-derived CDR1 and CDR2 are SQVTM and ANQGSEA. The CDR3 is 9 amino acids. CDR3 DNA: TGCAGCACACACCTCGAGCAGTACTTC. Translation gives CSTHLEQYF.

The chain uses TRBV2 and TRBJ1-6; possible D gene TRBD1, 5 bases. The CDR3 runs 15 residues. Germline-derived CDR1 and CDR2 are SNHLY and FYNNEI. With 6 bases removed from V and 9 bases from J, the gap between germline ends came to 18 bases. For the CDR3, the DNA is TGTGCCAGCAGCGAGGCGGGGCTTCGGGGTTCACCCCTCCACTTT. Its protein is CASSEAGLRGSPLHF.

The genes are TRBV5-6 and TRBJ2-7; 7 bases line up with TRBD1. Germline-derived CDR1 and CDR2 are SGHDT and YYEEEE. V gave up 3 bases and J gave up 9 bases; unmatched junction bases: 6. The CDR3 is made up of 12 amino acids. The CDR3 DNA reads TGTGCCAGCAGCTCGGAACCAGGGGGGCAGTACTTC. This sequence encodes CASSSEPGGQYF.

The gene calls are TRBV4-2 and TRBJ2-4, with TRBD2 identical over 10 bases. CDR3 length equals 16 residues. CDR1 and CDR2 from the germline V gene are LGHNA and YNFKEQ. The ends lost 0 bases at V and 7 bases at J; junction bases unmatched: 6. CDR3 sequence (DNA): TGTGCCAGCAGCCAAGAGGCTAGCGGGGGTATGAACATTCAGTACTTC. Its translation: CASSQEASGGMNIQYF.

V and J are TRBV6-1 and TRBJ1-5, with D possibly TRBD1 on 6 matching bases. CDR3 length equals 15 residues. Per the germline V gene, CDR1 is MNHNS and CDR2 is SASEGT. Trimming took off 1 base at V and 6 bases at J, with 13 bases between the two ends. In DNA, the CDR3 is TGTGCCAGCAGTGAAGGGATCTGGGGGCCTCAGCCCCAGCATTTT. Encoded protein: CASSEGIWGPQPQHF.

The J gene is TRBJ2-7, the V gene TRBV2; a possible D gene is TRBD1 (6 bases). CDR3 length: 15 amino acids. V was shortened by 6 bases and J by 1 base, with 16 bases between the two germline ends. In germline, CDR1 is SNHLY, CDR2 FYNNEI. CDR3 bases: TGTGCCAGCAGCCTGGACAGCCCATATTCCTACGAGCAGTACTTC. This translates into CASSLDSPYSYEQYF.

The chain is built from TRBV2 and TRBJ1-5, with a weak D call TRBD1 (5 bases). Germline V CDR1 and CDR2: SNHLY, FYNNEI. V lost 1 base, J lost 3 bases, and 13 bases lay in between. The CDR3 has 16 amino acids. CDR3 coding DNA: TGTGCCAGCAGTGAAGGAGGACACCGGCCCAATCAGCCCCAGCATTTT. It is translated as CASSEGGHRPNQPQHF.

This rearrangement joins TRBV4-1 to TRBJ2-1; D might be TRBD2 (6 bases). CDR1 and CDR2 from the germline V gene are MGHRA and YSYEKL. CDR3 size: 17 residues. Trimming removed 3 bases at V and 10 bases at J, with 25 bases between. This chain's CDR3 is CASSHGRGPRGAGEQFF. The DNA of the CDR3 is TGCGCCAGCAGCCACGGCCGCGGCCCGCGAGGGGCGGGGGAGCAGTTCTTC.

The CDR3 sequence: CASSPGGREQYF. DNA of the CDR3: TGTGCCAGCTCTCCGGGGGGGCGAGAGCAGTACTTC. The V gene is TRBV7-2, the J gene TRBJ2-7; 8 bases agree with TRBD2. V lost 8 bases to trimming and J lost 7 bases; unmatched junction nucleotides: 7. Germline lookup yields CDR1 SGHTA and CDR2 FQGNSA. The CDR3 totals 12 residues.

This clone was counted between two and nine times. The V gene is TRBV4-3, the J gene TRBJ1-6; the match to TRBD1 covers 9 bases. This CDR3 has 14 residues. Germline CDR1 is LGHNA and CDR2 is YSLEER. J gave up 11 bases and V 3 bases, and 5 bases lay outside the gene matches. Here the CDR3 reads CASSQATGGPPLHF. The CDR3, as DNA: TGCGCCAGCAGCCAGGCTACAGGGGGCCCACCCCTCCACTTT.

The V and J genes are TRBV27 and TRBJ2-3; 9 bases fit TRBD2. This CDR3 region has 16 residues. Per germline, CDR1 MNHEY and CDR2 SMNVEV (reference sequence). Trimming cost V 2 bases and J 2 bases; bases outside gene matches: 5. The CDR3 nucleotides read TGTGCCAGCAGTTTAGCGGGGGGGCCCTCCACAGATACGCAGTATTTT. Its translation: CASSLAGGPSTDTQYF.

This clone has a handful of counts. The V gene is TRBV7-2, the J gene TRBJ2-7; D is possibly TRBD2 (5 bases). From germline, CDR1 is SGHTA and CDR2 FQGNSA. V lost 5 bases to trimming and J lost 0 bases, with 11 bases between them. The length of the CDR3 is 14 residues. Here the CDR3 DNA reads TGTGCCAGCAGCCGCCCGGGGAGCTCCTACGAGCAGTACTTC. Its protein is CASSRPGSSYEQYF.

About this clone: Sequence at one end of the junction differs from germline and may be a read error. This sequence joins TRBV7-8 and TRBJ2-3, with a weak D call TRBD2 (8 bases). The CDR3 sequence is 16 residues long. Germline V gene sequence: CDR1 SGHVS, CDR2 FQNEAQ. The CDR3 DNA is TGTGCCGGCAGCTTATCTCGGGAGGGGGCAACAGATACGCAGTATTTT. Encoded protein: CAGSLSREGATDTQYF.

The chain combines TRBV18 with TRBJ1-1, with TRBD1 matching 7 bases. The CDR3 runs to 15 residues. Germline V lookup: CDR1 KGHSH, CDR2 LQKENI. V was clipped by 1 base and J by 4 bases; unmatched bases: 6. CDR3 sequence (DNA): TGTGCCAGCTCACCACAAGACAGGGAGAGCACTGAAGCTTTCTTT. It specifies CASSPQDRESTEAFF.

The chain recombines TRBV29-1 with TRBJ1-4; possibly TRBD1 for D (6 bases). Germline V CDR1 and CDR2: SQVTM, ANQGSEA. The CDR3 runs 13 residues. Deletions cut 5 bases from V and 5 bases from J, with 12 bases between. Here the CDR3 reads CSVLVRGNEKLFF. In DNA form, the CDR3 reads TGCAGCGTTTTAGTAAGGGGGAATGAAAAACTGTTTTTT. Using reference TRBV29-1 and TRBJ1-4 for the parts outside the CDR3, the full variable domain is SAVISQKPSRDICQRGTSLTIQCQVDSQVTMMFWYRQQPGQSLTLIATANQGSEATYESGFVIDKFPISRPNLTFSTLTVSNMSPEDSSIYLCSVLVRGNEKLFFGSGTQLSVL.

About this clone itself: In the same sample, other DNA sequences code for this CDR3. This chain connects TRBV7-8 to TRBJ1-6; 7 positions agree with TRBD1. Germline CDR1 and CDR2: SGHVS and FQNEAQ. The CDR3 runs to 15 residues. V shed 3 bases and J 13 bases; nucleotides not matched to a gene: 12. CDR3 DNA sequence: TGTGCCAGCAGCTTGATCCGGGACAGCAGATCGCCCCTCCACTTT. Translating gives CASSLIRDSRSPLHF.

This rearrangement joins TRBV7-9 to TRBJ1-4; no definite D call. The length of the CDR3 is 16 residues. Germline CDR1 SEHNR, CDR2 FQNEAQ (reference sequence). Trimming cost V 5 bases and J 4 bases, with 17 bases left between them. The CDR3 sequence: CASSHTAGLGNEKLFF. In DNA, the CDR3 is TGTGCCAGCAGCCATACCGCGGGCTTGGGTAATGAAAAACTGTTTTTT. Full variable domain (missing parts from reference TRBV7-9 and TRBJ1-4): DTGVSQNPRHKITKRGQNVTFRCDPISEHNRLYWYRQTLGQGPEFLTYFQNEAQLEKSRLLSDRFSAERPKGSFSTLEIQRTEQGDSAMYLCASSHTAGLGNEKLFFGSGTQLSVL.

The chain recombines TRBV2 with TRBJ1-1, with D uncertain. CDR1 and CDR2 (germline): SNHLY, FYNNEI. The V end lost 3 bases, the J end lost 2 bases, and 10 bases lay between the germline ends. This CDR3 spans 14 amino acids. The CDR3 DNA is TGTGCCAGCAGTGACGGGAGTTTTAACACTGAAGCTTTCTTT. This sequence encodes CASSDGSFNTEAFF.